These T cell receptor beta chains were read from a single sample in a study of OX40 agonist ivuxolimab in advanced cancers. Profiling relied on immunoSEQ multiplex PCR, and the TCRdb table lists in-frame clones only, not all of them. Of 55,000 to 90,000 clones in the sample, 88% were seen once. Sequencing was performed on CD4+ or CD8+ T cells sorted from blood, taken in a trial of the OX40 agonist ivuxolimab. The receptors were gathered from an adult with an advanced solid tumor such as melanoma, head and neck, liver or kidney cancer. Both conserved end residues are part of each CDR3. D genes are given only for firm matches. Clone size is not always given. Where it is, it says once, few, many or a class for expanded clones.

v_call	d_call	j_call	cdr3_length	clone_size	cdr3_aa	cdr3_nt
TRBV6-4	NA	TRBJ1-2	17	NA	CASTRNAQDPANYGYTF	TGTGCCAGCACCAGAAATGCACAGGATCCAGCTAACTATGGCTACACCTTC
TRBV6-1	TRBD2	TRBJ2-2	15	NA	CASTPGLAATGELFF	TGTGCCAGCACCCCGGGACTAGCGGCGACCGGGGAGCTGTTTTTT
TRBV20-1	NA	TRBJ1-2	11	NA	CSGNSNYGYTF	TGCAGTGGTAATTCTAACTATGGCTACACCTTC
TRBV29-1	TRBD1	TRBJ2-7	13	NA	CSVATGGPHEQYF	TGCAGCGTAGCGACAGGGGGCCCACACGAGCAGTACTTC
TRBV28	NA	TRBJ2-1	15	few	CASSRTRDYRNEQFF	TGTGCCAGCAGCCGAACTAGAGATTATAGGAATGAGCAGTTCTTC
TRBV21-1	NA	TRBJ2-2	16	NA	CASSKRGTSSTGELFF	TGTGCCAGCAGCAAAAGGGGGACTTCGAGCACCGGGGAGCTGTTTTTT
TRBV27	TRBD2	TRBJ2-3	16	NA	CASSPAGGLSSDTQYF	TGTGCCAGCAGCCCAGCGGGGGGGCTGAGTTCAGATACGCAGTATTTT
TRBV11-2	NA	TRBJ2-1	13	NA	CASSLGGELGQFF	TGTGCCAGCAGCTTAGGGGGTGAGTTAGGGCAGTTCTTC
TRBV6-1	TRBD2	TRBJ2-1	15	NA	CASSEGLASYNEQFF	TGTGCCAGCAGTGAAGGACTAGCCTCCTACAATGAGCAGTTCTTC
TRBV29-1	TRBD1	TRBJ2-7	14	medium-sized	CSVTGATSSYEQYF	TGCAGCGTCACAGGGGCTACCTCCTCCTACGAGCAGTACTTC
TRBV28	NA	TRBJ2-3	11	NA	CASSSRDTQYF	TGTGCCAGCAGTTCCCGAGATACGCAGTATTTT
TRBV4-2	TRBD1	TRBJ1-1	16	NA	CASSQDSTGVNTEAFF	TGTGCCAGCAGCCAAGATTCGACAGGGGTGAACACTGAAGCTTTCTTT
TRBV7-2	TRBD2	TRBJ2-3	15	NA	CASSYGRGSTDTQYF	TGTGCCAGCAGTTACGGGAGGGGGAGCACAGATACGCAGTATTTT
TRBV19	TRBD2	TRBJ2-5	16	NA	CASSKGLAGVQETQYF	TGTGCCAGTAGTAAGGGGCTAGCGGGGGTACAAGAGACCCAGTACTTC
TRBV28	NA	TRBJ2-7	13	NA	CASSLRVKSEQYF	TGTGCCAGCAGTTTAAGAGTGAAGAGCGAGCAGTACTTC
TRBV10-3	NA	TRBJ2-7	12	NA	CATSQGDYEQYF	TGTGCCACATCACAGGGAGACTACGAGCAGTACTTC
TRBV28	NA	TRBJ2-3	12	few	CASSPTADTQYF	TGTGCCAGCAGCCCAACGGCAGATACGCAGTATTTT
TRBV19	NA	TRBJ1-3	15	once	CASSIEAGSGNTIYF	TGTGCCAGTAGTATAGAAGCAGGGTCTGGAAACACCATATATTTT
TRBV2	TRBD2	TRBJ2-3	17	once	CASKTLLASHAGDTQYF	TGTGCCAGCAAGACCCTACTAGCGTCCCACGCGGGGGATACGCAGTATTTT
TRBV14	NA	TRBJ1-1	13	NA	CASSQDRDTEAFF	TGTGCCAGCAGCCAAGATAGGGACACTGAAGCTTTCTTT
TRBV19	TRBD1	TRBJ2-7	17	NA	CASSSRQTGAGSYEQYF	TGTGCCAGTAGTTCGCGCCAGACAGGGGCCGGTTCCTACGAGCAGTACTTC
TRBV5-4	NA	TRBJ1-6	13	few	CASSGQYNSPLHF	TGTGCCAGCAGCGGACAATATAATTCACCCCTCCACTTT
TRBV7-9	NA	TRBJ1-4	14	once	CASSLGEANEKLFF	TGTGCCAGCAGCTTAGGTGAAGCTAATGAAAAACTGTTTTTT
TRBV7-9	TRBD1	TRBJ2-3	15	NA	CASSVGQGGTDTQYF	TGTGCCAGCAGCGTAGGACAGGGGGGCACAGATACGCAGTATTTT
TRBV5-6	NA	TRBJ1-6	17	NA	CASSLYRSSSYNSPLHF	TGTGCCAGCAGCTTGTACAGGTCGAGCTCCTATAATTCACCCCTCCACTTT
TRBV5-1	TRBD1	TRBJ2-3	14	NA	CASSLGTGEYTQYF	TGCGCCAGCAGCCTAGGGACAGGGGAATATACGCAGTATTTT
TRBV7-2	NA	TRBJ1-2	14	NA	CASSLVEGDYGYTF	TGTGCCAGCAGCTTAGTAGAGGGAGACTATGGCTACACCTTC
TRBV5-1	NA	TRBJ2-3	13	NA	CASSQIETDTQYF	TGCGCCAGCAGCCAAATCGAGACAGATACGCAGTATTTT
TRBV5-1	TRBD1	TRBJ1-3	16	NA	CASSQGTGGSGNTIYF	TGCGCCAGCAGCCAGGGGACAGGGGGCTCTGGAAACACCATATATTTT
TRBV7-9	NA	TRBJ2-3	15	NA	CASNTKTESTDTQYF	TGTGCCAGTAATACTAAGACAGAAAGCACAGATACGCAGTATTTT
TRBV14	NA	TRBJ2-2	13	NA	CASSSGVNGELFF	TGTGCCAGCAGCTCCGGGGTTAACGGGGAGCTGTTTTTT
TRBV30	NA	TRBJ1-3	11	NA	CAWTRENTIYF	TGTGCCTGGACGCGCGAAAACACCATATATTTT
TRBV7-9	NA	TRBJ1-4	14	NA	CASSRLPSDEKLFF	TGTGCCAGCAGCAGACTCCCCTCGGATGAAAAACTGTTTTTT
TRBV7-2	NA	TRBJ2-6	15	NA	CASSLGPAGANVLTF	TGTGCCAGCAGCTTAGGGCCCGCCGGGGCCAACGTCCTGACTTTC
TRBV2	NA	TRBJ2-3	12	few	CASSESAGTQYF	TGTGCCAGCAGTGAATCGGCTGGCACGCAGTATTTT
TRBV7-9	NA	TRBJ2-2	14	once	CASSYYSESGELFF	TGTGCCAGCAGCTACTATTCGGAGTCCGGGGAGCTGTTTTTT
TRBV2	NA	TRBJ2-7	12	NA	CASSEFVSEQYF	TGTGCCAGCAGTGAGTTTGTGTCTGAGCAGTACTTC
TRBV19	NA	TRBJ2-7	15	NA	CASSIDAWVGYEQYF	TGTGCCAGTAGTATTGACGCCTGGGTCGGCTACGAGCAGTACTTC
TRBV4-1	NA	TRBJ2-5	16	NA	CASSQEIPGDGETQYF	TGCGCCAGCAGCCAAGAAATCCCAGGGGATGGGGAGACCCAGTACTTC
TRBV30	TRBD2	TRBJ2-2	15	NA	CAWTWAGGNTGELFF	TGTGCCTGGACGTGGGCGGGGGGTAACACCGGGGAGCTGTTTTTT
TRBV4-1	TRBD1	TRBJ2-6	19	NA	CASSQVWGQGPSGANVLTF	TGCGCCAGCAGCCAGGTATGGGGACAGGGGCCCTCTGGGGCCAACGTCCTGACTTTC
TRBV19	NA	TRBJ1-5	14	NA	CASSISGSNQPQHF	TGTGCCAGTAGTATCTCAGGGAGCAATCAGCCCCAGCATTTT
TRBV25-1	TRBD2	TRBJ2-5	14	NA	CASSEVRGGETQYF	TGTGCCAGCAGTGAAGTAAGGGGAGGGGAGACCCAGTACTTC
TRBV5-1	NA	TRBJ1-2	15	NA	CASSLAGPRTYGYTF	TGCGCCAGCAGCTTGGCCGGTCCCAGGACCTATGGCTACACCTTC
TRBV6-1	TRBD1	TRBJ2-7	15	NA	CASILRDRAGYEQYF	TGTGCCAGCATCCTCCGGGACAGGGCGGGCTACGAGCAGTACTTC
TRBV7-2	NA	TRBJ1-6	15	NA	CASSLRGTYNSPLHF	TGTGCCAGCAGCTTAAGGGGGACCTATAATTCACCCCTCCACTTT
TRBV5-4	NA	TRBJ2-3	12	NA	CASSLRWDTQYF	TGTGCCAGCAGCTTGCGATGGGATACGCAGTATTTT
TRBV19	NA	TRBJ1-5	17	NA	CASSIDWDTILNQPQHF	TGTGCCAGTAGTATAGATTGGGACACCATTTTAAATCAGCCCCAGCATTTT
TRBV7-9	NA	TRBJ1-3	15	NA	CASSGGDYSGNTIYF	TGTGCCAGCAGCGGTGGGGATTACTCTGGAAACACCATATATTTT
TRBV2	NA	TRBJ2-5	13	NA	CASTRGRDETQYF	TGTGCCAGCACCCGAGGGCGTGACGAGACCCAGTACTTC
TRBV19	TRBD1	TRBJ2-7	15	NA	CASTRAGTGDYEQYF	TGTGCCAGTACCAGAGCCGGGACAGGGGACTACGAGCAGTACTTC
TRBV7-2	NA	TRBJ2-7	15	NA	CASSLGPGGSYEQYF	TGTGCCAGCAGCTTAGGGCCGGGCGGATCCTACGAGCAGTACTTC
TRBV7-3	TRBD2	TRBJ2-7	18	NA	CASSKPVSGTSGSYEQYF	TGTGCCAGCAGCAAACCGGTCTCCGGGACTAGCGGATCCTACGAGCAGTACTTC
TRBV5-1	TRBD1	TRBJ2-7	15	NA	CASSLGTGLDYEQYF	TGCGCCAGCAGCTTGGGGACAGGGCTCGACTACGAGCAGTACTTC
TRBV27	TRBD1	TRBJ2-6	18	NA	CASGRRRQGFSGANVLTF	TGTGCCAGCGGACGCCGCCGACAGGGGTTCTCTGGGGCCAACGTCCTGACTTTC
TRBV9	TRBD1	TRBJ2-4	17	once	CASSAQTGAGAKNIQYF	TGTGCCAGCAGCGCCCAAACAGGGGCCGGAGCCAAAAACATTCAGTACTTC
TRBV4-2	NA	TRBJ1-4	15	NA	CASSPRETTNEKLFF	TGTGCCAGCAGCCCCCGGGAGACAACTAATGAAAAACTGTTTTTT
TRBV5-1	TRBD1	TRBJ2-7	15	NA	CASSLGDREGDEQYF	TGCGCCAGCAGCTTGGGGGACAGGGAGGGAGACGAGCAGTACTTC
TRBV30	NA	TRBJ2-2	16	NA	CAWSVFGHKNTGELFF	TGTGCCTGGAGTGTGTTCGGACACAAGAACACCGGGGAGCTGTTTTTT
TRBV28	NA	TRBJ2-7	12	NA	CASSPRGYEQYF	TGTGCCAGCAGTCCTCGAGGCTACGAGCAGTACTTC